These T cell receptor beta chains were read from a single sample in a study of tumor and adjacent non-tumor tissue in lung cancer. One entry per CDR3 protein, called by TCRdb with MiXCR from the multiplex PCR reads. The sample records approximately 79,000 distinct CDR3 sequences, approximately 82% being singletons. The sequencing input was distant non-tumor lung tissue. The receptors here all came from a man aged 70 or older with non-small cell lung cancer. CDR3s leave out the opening cysteine and the closing phenylalanine or tryptophan.

V gene,CDR3 protein
TRBV10-2,ASIDQQVRNEQF
TRBV20-1,SAREHSFNNEQF
TRBV29-1,SVGIGDEQY
TRBV11-2,TSSTLLAGTFVNEQF
TRBV11-2,TSSFANSSNTEAF
TRBV20-1,SVREELAGTYEQY
TRBV12-3/TRBV12-4,ASWISEGARETQY
TRBV4-1,ASSQADRRSQH
TRBV29-1,SVEDSAADSPYGYT
TRBV6-5,ASSYTGGGGETQY
TRBV29-1,GLADMFQEIQY
TRBV4-1,ANSRGQLGDHPQH